The T cell receptor beta chain under discussion was sequenced for a study of blood T cell repertoires in COVID-19 (dated by TCRdb to 2020 to 2021). Some background on the complete study: Samples from collaborators originated in the United States, Italy and Spain and spanned both the acute and convalescent phases of COVID-19. Deeply sampled blood TCRbeta repertoires from subjects exposed to, actively infected with, or recovered from COVID-19 were included in the dataset. The repertoires were released in a freely available public database intended as a resource for research on the immune response to SARS-CoV-2. The prospective study material was composed of cDNA or gDNA derived from T cells, B-cell-depleted T cells, or PBMCs. Where available, HLA class I and class II types were taken from metadata supplied by the sample provider and were not determined by assay-based typing. The samples were drawn from two sources: the first 160 participants of the ongoing ImmuneRACE study, and 950 to 1,500 subjects contributed by 6 global collaborators. The sample metadata nearly always contained a de-identified subject ID, COVID-19 status, age in years and sex.

Participants in the prospective study were aged roughly 18 to 100 years, lived in 20 to 30 United States geographic areas, and enrolled through a virtual design. In the prospective study, participants were assigned to cohorts based on the clinical history participants reported in a screening survey and a study questionnaire. In the prospective study, mobile phlebotomists collected whole blood, serum and a nasopharyngeal or oropharyngeal swab from each participant. Over an approximately 2-month period, participants in the prospective study had the option of providing additional blood draws and questionnaires. Before DNA extraction, blood samples from the prospective study were shipped at room temperature or frozen. The CDR3 goes from the cysteine to the phenylalanine over 12 residues. Only CDR3 DNA is held: 36 bases, read in frame from base 1. The germline V and J ends show losses of 5 bases and 3 bases respectively, and no gene match explains 4 bases of the junction. CDR1 GTSNPN and CDR2 SVGIG were looked up in the germline V gene (reference sequence).

What the research found in general, with its limitations: How much clinical and demographic metadata was included differed by source and by participant, and the metadata was provided uncurated.

TCRbeta CDR3 regions were amplified from genomic DNA by means of the immunoSEQ Assay, a bias-controlled multiplex PCR. Per the authors' processing: Within the assay, amplification of reference gene primers was used to estimate how many nucleated cells each sample contained. To quantify the absolute abundance of each unique TCRbeta CDR3 rearrangement, sequence reads were collapsed and filtered. For each sample, productive Simpson clonality was calculated by taking the square root of Simpson's diversity index across productive rearrangements. What TCRdb holds here is the immuneACCESS table cut down to in-frame rearrangements. Part of the clones is not present; checked against another copy, under half of the missing clones reflect an unresolved V gene, and the others are unexplained. The V and J calls and clone size are taken from that table; D and trimming were inferred from the DNA. The sample profile shows just over 80,000 clones; more than 85% of them were found once. The ten largest clones add up to under 1.5% of the sample.

Concerning this clone: The clone's antigen remains unknown. No qualities accompany the bases; no much larger clone lies one base away.

The sample comprised PBMCs or T cells enriched from blood (not recorded which). This receptor was taken from a woman between 50 and 59 years old with acute COVID-19. This receptor chain uses TRBV30 and TRBJ2-7; 7 of the junction bases match TRBD1. The sequenced DNA is TGTGCCTGGGGACAGGCGGGCTACGAGCAGTACTTC. Its product reads: CAWGQAGYEQYF.